This T cell receptor beta chain originates from a study of cytomegalovirus exposure and HLA in healthy donors. Produced via immunoSEQ multiplex PCR; TCRdb's table is partial and in-frame only. The data contain 60,000 or so clones, roughly 94% of them singletons. The J segment lost 2 bases and the V segment lost 4 bases, leaving 0 bases of the junction unmatched. The CDR3 sequence is 14 residues long. The germline CDR1 and CDR2 sequences are ENHRY and SYGVKD. The genes are TRBV10-3 and TRBJ2-7; TRBD2 matches at 12 bases. The sample comprised PBMCs. This sequence was found in a young man in good health and CMV-seronegative. The CDR3 sequence: CAISGLAGAYEQYF. CDR3 nucleotides: TGTGCCATCAGTGGACTAGCGGGAGCCTACGAGCAGTACTTC.